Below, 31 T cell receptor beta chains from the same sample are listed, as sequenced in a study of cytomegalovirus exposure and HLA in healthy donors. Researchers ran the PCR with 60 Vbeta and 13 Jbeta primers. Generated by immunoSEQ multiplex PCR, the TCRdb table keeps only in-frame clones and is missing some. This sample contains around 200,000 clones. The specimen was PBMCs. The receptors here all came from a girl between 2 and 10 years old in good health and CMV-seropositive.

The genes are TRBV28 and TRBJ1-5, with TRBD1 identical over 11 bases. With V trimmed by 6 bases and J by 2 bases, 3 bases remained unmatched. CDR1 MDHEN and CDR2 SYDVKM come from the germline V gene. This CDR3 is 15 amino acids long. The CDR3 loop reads CASRRTGGGNQPQHF. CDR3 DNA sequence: TGTGCCAGCAGAAGGACAGGGGGCGGCAATCAGCCCCAGCATTTT.

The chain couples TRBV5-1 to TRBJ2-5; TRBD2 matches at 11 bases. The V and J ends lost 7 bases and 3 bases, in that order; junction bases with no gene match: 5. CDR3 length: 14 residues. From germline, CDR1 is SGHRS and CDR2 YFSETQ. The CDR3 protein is CASHPGLAEETQYF. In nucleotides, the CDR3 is TGCGCCAGCCATCCGGGACTAGCGGAAGAGACCCAGTACTTC.

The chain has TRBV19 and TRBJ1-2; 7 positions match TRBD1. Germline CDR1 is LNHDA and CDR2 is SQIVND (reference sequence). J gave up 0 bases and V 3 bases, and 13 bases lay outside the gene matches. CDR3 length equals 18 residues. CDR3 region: CASSMPGQEGFPNYGYTF. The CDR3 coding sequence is TGTGCCAGTAGTATGCCCGGACAGGAAGGTTTTCCTAACTATGGCTACACCTTC. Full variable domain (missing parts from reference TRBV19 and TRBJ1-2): DGGITQSPKYLFRKEGQNVTLSCEQNLNHDAMYWYRQDPGQGLRLIYYSQIVNDFQKGDIAEGYSVSREKKESFPLTVTSAQKNPTAFYLCASSMPGQEGFPNYGYTFGSGTRLTVV.

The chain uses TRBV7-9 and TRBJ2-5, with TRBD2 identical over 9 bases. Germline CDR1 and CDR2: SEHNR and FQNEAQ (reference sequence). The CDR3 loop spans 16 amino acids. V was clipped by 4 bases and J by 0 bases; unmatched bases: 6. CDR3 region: CASSSGLAGNQETQYF. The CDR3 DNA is TGTGCCAGCAGCTCCGGTCTAGCGGGAAACCAAGAGACCCAGTACTTC. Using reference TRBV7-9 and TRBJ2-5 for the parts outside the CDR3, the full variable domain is DTGVSQNPRHKITKRGQNVTFRCDPISEHNRLYWYRQTLGQGPEFLTYFQNEAQLEKSRLLSDRFSAERPKGSFSTLEIQRTEQGDSAMYLCASSSGLAGNQETQYFGPGTRLLVL.

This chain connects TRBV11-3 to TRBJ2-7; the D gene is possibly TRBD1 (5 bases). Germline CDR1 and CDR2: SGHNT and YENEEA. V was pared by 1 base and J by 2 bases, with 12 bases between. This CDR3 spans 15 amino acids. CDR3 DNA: TGTGCCAGCAGCTTAGTCCGGCAGGGAACCTACGAGCAGTACTTC. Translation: CASSLVRQGTYEQYF.

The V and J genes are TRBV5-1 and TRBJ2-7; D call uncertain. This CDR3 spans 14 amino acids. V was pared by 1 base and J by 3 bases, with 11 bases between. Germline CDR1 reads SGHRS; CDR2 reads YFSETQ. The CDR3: CASSLLTGNYEQYF. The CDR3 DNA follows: TGCGCCAGCAGCTTGCTTACCGGTAACTACGAGCAGTACTTC.

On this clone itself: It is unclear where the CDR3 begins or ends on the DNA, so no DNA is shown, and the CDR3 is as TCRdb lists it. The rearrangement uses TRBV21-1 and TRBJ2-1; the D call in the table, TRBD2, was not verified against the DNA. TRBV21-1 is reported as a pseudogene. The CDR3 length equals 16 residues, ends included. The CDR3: CASTVGGGTSYNEQFF.

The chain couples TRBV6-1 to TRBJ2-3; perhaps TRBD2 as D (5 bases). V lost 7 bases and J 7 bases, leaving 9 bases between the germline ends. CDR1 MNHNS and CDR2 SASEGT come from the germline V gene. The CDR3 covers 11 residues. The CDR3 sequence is CASTGSYTQYF. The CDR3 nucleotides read TGTGCCAGCACGGGAAGTTATACGCAGTATTTT.

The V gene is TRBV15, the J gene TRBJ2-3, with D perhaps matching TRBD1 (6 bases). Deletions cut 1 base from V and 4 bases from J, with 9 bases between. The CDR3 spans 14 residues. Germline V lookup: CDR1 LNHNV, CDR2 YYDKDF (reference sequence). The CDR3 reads CATSRAAGADTQYF. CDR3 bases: TGTGCCACCAGCAGAGCTGCAGGGGCAGATACGCAGTATTTT.

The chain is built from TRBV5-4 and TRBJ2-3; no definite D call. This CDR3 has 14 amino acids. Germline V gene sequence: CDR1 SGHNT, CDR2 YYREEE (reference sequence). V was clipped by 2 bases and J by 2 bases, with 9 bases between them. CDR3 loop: CASSLEVPTDTQYF. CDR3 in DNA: TGTGCCAGCAGCTTAGAGGTTCCCACAGATACGCAGTATTTT.

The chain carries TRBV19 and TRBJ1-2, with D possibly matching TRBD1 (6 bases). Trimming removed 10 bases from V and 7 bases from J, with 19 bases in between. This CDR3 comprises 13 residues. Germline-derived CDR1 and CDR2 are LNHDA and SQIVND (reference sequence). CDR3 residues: CAIRIGGSSGYTF. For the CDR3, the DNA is TGTGCCATCCGAATAGGGGGATCCAGTGGCTACACCTTC. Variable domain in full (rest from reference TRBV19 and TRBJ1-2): DGGITQSPKYLFRKEGQNVTLSCEQNLNHDAMYWYRQDPGQGLRLIYYSQIVNDFQKGDIAEGYSVSREKKESFPLTVTSAQKNPTAFYLCAIRIGGSSGYTFGSGTRLTVV.

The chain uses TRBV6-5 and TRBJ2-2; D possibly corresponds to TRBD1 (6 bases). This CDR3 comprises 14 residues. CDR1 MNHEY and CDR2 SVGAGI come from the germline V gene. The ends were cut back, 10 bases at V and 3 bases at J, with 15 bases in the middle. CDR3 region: CATQPTGYTGELFF. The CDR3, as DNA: TGTGCCACCCAACCGACAGGTTACACCGGGGAGCTGTTTTTT.

Here the CDR3 reads CASSLMGGPTDTQYF. The CDR3 region has the DNA TGTGCCAGCAGCTTAATGGGAGGGCCCACAGATACGCAGTATTTT. This chain connects TRBV11-2 to TRBJ2-3, with 7 bases identical to TRBD2. After removal of 2 bases from V and 2 bases from J, the junction contained 4 bases not matched to a gene. This CDR3 region has 15 residues. Germline CDR1 SGHAT, CDR2 FQNNGV.

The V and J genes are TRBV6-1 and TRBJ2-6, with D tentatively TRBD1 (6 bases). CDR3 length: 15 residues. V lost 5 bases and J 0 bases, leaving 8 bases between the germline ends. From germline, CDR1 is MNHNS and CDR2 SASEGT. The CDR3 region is CASSRGGSGANVLTF. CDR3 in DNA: TGTGCCAGCAGTCGAGGGGGCTCTGGGGCCAACGTCCTGACTTTC.

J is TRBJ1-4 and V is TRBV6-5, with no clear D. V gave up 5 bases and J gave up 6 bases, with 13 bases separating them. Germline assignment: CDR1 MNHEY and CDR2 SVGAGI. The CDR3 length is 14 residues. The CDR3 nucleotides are TGTGCCAGCAGTAGACAAAGAAGCTATGAAAAACTGTTTTTT. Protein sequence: CASSRQRSYEKLFF.

The CDR3 nucleotides are TGTGCCAGCAGCAAGGCTAGCGGCTCCCAGTCCTACGAGCAGTACTTC. Amino acid sequence: CASSKASGSQSYEQYF. The chain joins TRBV7-9 to TRBJ2-7; 7 nucleotides match TRBD2. CDR3 length: 16 amino acids. V shed 5 bases and J 1 base; nucleotides not matched to a gene: 11. Germline CDR1 and CDR2: SEHNR and FQNEAQ (reference sequence). Looking up the rest from reference TRBV7-9 and TRBJ2-7 gives the full variable domain: DTGVSQNPRHKITKRGQNVTFRCDPISEHNRLYWYRQTLGQGPEFLTYFQNEAQLEKSRLLSDRFSAERPKGSFSTLEIQRTEQGDSAMYLCASSKASGSQSYEQYFGPGTRLTVT.

The CDR3 sequence is CASSQSHGGTGELFF. In nucleotides, the CDR3 is TGTGCCAGCAGCCAATCGCACGGCGGCACCGGGGAGCTGTTTTTT. The rearrangement uses TRBV14 and TRBJ2-2, with D uncertain. The CDR3 is 15 residues long. Germline CDR1 and CDR2: SGHDN and FVKESK. Trimming cost V 2 bases and J 4 bases, with 11 bases left between them.

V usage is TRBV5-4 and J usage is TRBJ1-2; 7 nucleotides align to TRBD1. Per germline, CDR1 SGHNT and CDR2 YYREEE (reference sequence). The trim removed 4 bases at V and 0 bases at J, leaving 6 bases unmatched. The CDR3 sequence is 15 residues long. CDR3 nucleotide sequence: TGTGCCAGCAGCCCTAGACAGGGAACTAACTATGGCTACACCTTC. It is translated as CASSPRQGTNYGYTF.

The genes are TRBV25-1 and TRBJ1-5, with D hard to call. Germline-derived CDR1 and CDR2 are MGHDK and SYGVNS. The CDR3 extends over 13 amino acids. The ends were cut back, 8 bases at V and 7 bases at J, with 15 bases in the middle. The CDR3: CASPGGGSQPQHF. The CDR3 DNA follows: TGTGCCAGCCCCGGAGGCGGCTCCCAGCCCCAGCATTTT.

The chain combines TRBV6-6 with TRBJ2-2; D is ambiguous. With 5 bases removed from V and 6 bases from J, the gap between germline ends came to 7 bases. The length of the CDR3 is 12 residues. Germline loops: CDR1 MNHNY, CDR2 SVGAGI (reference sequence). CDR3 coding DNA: TGTGCCAGCAGTACGGTAGCCGGGGAGCTGTTTTTT. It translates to CASSTVAGELFF.

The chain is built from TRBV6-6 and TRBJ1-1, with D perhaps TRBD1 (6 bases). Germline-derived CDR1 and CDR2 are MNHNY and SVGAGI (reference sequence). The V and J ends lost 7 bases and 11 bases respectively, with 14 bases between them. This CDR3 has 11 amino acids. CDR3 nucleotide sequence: TGTGCCAGCACCCTAGAGGGGGAGGCTTTCTTT. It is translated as CASTLEGEAFF.

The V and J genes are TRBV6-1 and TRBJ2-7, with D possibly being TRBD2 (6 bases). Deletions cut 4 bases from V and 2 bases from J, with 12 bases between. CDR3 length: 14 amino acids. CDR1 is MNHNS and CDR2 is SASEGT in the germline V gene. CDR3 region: CASSARDSTYEQYF. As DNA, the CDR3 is TGTGCCAGCAGTGCCCGGGACTCGACCTACGAGCAGTACTTC.

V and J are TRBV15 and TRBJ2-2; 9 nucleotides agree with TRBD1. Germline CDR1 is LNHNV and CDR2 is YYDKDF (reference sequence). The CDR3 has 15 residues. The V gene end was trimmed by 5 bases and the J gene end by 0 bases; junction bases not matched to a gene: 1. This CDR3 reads CATSWDRANTGELFF. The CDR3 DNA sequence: TGTGCCACCAGCTGGGACAGGGCGAACACCGGGGAGCTGTTTTTT.

The DNA of the CDR3 is TGCGCCAGCAGCCTAAGACTAGCGGGAGAGGGGGAGCTGTTTTTT. It translates to CASSLRLAGEGELFF. The V gene is TRBV4-1, the J gene TRBJ2-2; 12 positions agree with TRBD2. J gave up 8 bases and V 4 bases, and 5 bases lay outside the gene matches. Germline V gene data show CDR1 as MGHRA and CDR2 as YSYEKL. The CDR3 has 15 residues.

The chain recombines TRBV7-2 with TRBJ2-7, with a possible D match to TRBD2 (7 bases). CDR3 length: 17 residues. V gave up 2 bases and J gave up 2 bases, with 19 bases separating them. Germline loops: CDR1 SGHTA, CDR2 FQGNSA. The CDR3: CASSLRSGKGGTYEQYF. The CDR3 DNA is TGTGCCAGCAGCTTACGAAGCGGGAAGGGGGGAACCTACGAGCAGTACTTC.

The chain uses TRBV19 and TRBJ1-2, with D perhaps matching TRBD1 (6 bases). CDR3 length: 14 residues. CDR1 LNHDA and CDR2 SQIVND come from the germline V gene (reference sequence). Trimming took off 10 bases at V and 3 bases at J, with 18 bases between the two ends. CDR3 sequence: CATQATGIDYGYTF. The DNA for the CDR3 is TGTGCCACGCAAGCAACAGGGATCGACTATGGCTACACCTTC.

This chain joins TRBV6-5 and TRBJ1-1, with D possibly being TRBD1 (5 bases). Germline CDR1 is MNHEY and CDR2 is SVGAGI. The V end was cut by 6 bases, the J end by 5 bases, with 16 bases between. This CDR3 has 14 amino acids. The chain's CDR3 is CASSDWGEGTEAFF. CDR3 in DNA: TGTGCCAGCAGCGACTGGGGGGAAGGGACTGAAGCTTTCTTT.

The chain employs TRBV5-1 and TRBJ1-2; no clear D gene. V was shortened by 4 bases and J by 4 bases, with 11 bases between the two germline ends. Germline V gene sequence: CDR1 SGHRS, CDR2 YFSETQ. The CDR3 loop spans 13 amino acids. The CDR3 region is CASSLQHFYGYTF. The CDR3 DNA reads TGCGCCAGCAGCCTACAGCACTTCTATGGCTACACCTTC.

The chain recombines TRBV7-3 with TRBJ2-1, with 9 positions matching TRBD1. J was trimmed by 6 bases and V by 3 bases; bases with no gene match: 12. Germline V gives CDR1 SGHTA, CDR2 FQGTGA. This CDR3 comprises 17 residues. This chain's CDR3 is CASSLTEGQGFFNEQFF. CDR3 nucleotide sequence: TGTGCCAGCAGCTTGACCGAGGGACAGGGATTTTTCAATGAGCAGTTCTTC.

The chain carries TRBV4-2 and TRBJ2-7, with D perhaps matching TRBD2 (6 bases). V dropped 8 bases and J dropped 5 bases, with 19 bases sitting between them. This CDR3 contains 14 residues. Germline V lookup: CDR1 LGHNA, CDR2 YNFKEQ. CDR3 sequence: CASATFGSSHEQYF. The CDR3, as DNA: TGTGCCAGCGCGACCTTCGGGAGTTCCCACGAGCAGTACTTC.

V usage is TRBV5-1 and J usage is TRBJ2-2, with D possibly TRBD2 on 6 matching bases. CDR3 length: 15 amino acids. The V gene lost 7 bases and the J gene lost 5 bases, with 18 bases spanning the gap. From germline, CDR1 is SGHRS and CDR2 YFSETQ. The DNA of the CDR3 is TGCGCCAGCCATGAGGCTAGCGCCAAGACCGGGGAGCTGTTTTTT. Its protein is CASHEASAKTGELFF.